These 3 T cell receptor beta chains were sequenced from one sample in a study of tumor-infiltrating lymphocytes in primary liver carcinoma. They got blood RNA out of unsorted whole blood and also pulled out germline DNA. Reverse transcription of 500 to 650 ng total RNA with a constant-region primer produced TCR beta cDNA. Libraries for TCR beta were built through three nested multiplex PCR rounds, which together made up a slightly modified ARM-PCR procedure. The study ran its first two PCR rounds for approximately 10 cycles each, using TRBV1-TRBV30 forward primers and a C-beta reverse primer. TCRdb independently ran MiXCR on the multiplex PCR reads; one entry per CDR3 protein. The table shows approximately 300,000 distinct CDR3 sequences, with more than 55% occurring only once. Material for sequencing was peripheral blood. The receptor source for this set is a man aged 35 to 55 with primary liver carcinoma and hepatitis B virus infection.

This clonotype was recorded once. This may be a read error, as it is one base from a much larger clone. The chain carries TRBV6-1 and TRBJ1-5, with D perhaps matching TRBD1 (5 bases). This CDR3 contains 16 residues. Trimming pared 6 bases from V and 5 bases from J, leaving 20 bases between. Germline assignment: CDR1 MNHNS and CDR2 SASEGT. The DNA for the CDR3 is TGTGCCAGCAGGGACGGGGCCTCTCGGGTTGATCAGCCCCAGCATTTT. Protein product: CASRDGASRVDQPQHF.

The table lists this clonotype with a count of one. A much more abundant neighbour one base away suggests this may be a read error. The V gene is TRBV12-5, the J gene TRBJ2-5; D gene uncertain. The CDR3 sequence is 12 residues long. Trimming shortened V by 7 bases and J by 4 bases, and 10 bases separated the two germline ends. Germline V gives CDR1 LGHNT, CDR2 FRNRAP. The CDR3 loop reads CASAEQRETQYF. As DNA, the CDR3 is TGTGCTAGTGCGGAACAGCGAGAGACCCAGTACTTC.

The J gene is TRBJ1-1, the V gene TRBV11-2; D is undetermined. Per the germline V gene, CDR1 is SGHAT and CDR2 is FQNNGV. V gave up 0 bases and J gave up 7 bases, with 21 bases separating them. This CDR3 is built from 17 residues. The CDR3 DNA sequence: TGTGCCAGCAGCTTAGATTTGAGAGGCCGACACTCGGGTGAAGCTTTCTTT. It is translated as CASSLDLRGRHSGEAFF.